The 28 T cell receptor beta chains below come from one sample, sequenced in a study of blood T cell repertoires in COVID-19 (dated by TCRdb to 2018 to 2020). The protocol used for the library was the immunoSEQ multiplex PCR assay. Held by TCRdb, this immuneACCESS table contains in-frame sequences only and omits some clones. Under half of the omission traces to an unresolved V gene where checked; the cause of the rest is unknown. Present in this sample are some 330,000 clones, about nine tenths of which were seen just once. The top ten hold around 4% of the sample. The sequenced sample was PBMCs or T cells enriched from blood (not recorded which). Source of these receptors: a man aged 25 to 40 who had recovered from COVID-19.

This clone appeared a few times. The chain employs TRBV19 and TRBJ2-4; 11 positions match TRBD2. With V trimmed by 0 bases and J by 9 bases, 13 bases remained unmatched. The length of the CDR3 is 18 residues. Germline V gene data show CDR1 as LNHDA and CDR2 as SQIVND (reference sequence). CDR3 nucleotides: TGTGCCAGTAGTATAGAACTCCCCCTACTAGCGGGGGATCGCATTCAGTACTTC. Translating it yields CASSIELPLLAGDRIQYF.

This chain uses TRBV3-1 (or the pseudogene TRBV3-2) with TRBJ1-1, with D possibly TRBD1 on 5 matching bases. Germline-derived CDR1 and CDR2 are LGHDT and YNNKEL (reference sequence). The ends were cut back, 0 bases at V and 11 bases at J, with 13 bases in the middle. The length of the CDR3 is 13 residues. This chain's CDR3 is CASSQDPGGWAFF. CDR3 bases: TGTGCCAGCAGCCAAGACCCCGGGGGGTGGGCTTTCTTT.

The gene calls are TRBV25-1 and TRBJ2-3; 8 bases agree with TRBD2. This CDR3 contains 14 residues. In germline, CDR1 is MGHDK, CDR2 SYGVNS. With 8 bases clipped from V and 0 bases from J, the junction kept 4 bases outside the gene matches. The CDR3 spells CASCERGSTDTQYF. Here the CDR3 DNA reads TGTGCCAGCTGCGAGCGGGGGAGCACAGATACGCAGTATTTT. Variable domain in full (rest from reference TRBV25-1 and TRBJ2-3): EADIYQTPRYLVIGTGKKITLECSQTMGHDKMYWYQQDPGMELHLIHYSYGVNSTEKGDLSSESTVSRIRTEHFPLTLESARPSHTSQYLCASCERGSTDTQYFGPGTRLTVL.

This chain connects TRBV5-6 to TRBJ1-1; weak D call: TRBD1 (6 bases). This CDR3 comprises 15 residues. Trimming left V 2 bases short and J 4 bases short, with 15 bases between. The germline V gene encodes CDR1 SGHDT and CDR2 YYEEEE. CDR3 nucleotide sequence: TGTGCCAGCAGCTTTGGGGGCGAGGGGAGCACTGAAGCTTTCTTT. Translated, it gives CASSFGGEGSTEAFF.

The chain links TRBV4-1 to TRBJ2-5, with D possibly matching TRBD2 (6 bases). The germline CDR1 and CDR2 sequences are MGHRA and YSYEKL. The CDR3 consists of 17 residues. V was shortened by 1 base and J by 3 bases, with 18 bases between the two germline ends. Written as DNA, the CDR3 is TGCGCCAGCAGCCAAGTTTTGAGGGCACCGGGGGAAGAGACCCAGTACTTC. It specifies CASSQVLRAPGEETQYF.

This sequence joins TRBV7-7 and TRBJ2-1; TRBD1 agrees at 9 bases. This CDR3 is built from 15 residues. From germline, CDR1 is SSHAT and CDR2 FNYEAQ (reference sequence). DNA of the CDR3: TGTGCTAGCTCGGAACAGGGGGCGGGTTACAATGAGCAGTTCTTC. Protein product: CASSEQGAGYNEQFF.

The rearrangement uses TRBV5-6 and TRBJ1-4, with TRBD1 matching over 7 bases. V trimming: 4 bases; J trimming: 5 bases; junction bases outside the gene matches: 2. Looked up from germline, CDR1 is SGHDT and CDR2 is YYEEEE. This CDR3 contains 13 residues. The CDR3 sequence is CASSGRGNEKLFF. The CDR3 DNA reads TGTGCCAGCAGCGGCAGGGGGAATGAAAAACTGTTTTTT. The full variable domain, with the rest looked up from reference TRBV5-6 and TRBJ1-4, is DAGVTQSPTHLIKTRGQQVTLRCSPKSGHDTVSWYQQALGQGPQFIFQYYEEEERQRGNFPDRFSGHQFPNYSSELNVNALLLGDSALYLCASSGRGNEKLFFGSGTQLSVL.

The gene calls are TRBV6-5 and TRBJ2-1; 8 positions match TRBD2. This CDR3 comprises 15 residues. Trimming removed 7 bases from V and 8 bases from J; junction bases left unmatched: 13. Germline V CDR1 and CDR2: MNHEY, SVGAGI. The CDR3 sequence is CASTPGGDKTDEQFF. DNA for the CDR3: TGTGCCAGCACCCCCGGGGGGGACAAAACCGATGAGCAGTTCTTC.

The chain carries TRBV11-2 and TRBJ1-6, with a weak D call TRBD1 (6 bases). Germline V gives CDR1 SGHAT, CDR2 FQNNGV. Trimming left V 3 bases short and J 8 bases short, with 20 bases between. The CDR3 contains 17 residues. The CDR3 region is CASSFAGDNFPYSPLHF. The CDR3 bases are TGTGCCAGCAGCTTCGCTGGGGACAATTTCCCATATTCACCCCTCCACTTT.

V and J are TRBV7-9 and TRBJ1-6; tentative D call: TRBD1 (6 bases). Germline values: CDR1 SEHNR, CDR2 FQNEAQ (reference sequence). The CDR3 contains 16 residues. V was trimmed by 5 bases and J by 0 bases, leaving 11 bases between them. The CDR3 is CASSPGQSSYNSPLHF. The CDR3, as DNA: TGTGCCAGCAGCCCAGGACAGAGCTCCTATAATTCACCCCTCCACTTT.

The CDR3 DNA reads as TGTGCCAGCAGCTTATCACAGCAAGAGACCCAGTACTTC. This sequence encodes CASSLSQQETQYF. V usage is TRBV11-2 and J usage is TRBJ2-5; unclear D gene. V lost 2 bases and J 2 bases, leaving 6 bases between the germline ends. This CDR3 is built from 13 residues. Germline loops: CDR1 SGHAT, CDR2 FQNNGV.

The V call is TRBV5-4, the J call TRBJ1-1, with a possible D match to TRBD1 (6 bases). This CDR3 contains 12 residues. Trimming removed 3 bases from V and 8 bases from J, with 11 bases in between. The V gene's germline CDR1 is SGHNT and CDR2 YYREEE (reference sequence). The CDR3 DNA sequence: TGTGCCAGCAGCTATGGGACACTCGAAGCTTTCTTT. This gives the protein CASSYGTLEAFF.

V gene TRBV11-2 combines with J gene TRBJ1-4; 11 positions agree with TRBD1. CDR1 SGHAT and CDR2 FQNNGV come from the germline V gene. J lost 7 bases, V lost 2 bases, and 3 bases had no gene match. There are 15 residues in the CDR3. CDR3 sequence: CASSLLGQGGEKLFF. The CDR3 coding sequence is TGTGCCAGCAGCTTACTGGGACAGGGGGGTGAAAAACTGTTTTTT.

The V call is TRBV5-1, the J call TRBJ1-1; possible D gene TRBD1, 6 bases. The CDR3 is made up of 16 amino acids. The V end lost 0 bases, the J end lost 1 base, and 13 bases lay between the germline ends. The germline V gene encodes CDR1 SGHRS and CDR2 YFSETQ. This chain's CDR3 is CASSLAPGTKNTEAFF. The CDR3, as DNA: TGCGCCAGCAGCTTGGCCCCCGGGACAAAGAACACTGAAGCTTTCTTT.

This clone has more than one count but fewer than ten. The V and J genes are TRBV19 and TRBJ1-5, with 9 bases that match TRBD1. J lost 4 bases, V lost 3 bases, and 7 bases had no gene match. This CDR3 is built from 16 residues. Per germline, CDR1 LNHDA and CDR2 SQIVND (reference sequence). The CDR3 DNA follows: TGTGCCAGTAGTATGGGAGACAGGGGGTTTAATCAGCCCCAGCATTTT. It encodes CASSMGDRGFNQPQHF.

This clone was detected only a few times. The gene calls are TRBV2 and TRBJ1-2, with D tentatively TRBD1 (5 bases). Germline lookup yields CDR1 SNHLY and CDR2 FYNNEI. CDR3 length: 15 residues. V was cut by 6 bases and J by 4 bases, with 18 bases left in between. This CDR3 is CASRAGQALSYGYTF. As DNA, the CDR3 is TGTGCCAGCAGGGCGGGGCAGGCCTTATCCTATGGCTACACCTTC.

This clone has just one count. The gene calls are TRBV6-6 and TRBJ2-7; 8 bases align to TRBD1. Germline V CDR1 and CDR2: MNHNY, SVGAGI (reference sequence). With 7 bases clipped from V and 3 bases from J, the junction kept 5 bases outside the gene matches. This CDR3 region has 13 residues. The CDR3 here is CASTQTGDYEQYF. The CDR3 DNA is TGTGCCAGCACCCAGACAGGGGACTACGAGCAGTACTTC.

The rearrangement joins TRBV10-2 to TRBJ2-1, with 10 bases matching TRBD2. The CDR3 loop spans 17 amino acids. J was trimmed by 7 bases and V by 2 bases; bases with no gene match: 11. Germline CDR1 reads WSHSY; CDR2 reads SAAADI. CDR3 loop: CASSEPLLAGGANEQFF. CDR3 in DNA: TGCGCCAGCAGTGAGCCTCTCTTAGCGGGAGGAGCGAATGAGCAGTTCTTC.

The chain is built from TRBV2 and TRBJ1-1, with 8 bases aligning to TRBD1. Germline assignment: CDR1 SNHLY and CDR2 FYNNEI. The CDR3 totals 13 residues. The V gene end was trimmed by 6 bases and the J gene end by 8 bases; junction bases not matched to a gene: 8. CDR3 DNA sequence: TGTGCCAGCAGAGAGGACAGGGCAACGGAAGCTTTCTTT. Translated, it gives CASREDRATEAFF.

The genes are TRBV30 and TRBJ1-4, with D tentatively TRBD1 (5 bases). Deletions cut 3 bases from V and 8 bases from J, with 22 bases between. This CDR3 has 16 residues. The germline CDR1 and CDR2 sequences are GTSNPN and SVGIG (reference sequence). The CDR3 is CAWSPTGREGPEKLFF. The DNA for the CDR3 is TGTGCCTGGAGCCCAACGGGTAGGGAGGGGCCGGAAAAACTGTTTTTT.

In DNA form, the CDR3 reads TGTGCCATCCGGGGACAGGACTCCTACGAGCAGTACTTC. Its translation is CAIRGQDSYEQYF. The chain carries TRBV28 and TRBJ2-7; TRBD1 matches at 8 bases. V lost 10 bases, J lost 0 bases, and 5 bases stayed unmatched. This CDR3 is built from 13 residues. Germline CDR1 and CDR2: MDHEN and SYDVKM.

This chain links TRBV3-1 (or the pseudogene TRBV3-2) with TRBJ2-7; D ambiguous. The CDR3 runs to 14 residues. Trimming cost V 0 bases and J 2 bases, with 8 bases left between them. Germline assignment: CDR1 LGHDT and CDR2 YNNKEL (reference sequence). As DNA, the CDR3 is TGTGCCAGCAGCCAAGAAAGACATGCCTACGAGCAGTACTTC. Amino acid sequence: CASSQERHAYEQYF.

The CDR3 DNA follows: TGTGCCAGCAGTTGGGGACAGAATAATCAGCCCCAGCATTTT. Protein: CASSWGQNNQPQHF. The chain has TRBV6-5 and TRBJ1-5, with TRBD1 matching 7 bases. The V gene end was trimmed by 4 bases and the J gene end by 4 bases; junction bases not matched to a gene: 4. Germline values: CDR1 MNHEY, CDR2 SVGAGI. The CDR3 consists of 14 residues.

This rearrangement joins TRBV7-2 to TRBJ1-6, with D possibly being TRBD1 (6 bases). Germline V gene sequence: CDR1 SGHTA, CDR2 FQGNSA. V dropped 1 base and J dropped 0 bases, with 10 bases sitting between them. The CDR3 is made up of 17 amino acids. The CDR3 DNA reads TGTGCCAGCAGCTTAGTGGGGGCGAGCTCCTATAATTCACCCCTCCACTTT. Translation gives CASSLVGASSYNSPLHF.

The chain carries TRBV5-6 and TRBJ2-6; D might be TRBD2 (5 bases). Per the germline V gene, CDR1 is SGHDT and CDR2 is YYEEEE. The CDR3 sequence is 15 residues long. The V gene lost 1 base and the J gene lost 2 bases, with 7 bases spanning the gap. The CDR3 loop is CASSLYGAGANVLTF. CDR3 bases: TGTGCCAGCAGCTTGTACGGGGCTGGGGCCAACGTCCTGACTTTC.

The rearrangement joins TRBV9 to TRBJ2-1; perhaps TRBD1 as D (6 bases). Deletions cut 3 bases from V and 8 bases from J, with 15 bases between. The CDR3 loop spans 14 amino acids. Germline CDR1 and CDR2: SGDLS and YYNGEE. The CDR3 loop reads CASSGRDTRDEQFF. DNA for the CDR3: TGTGCCAGCAGCGGCCGGGACACCCGGGATGAGCAGTTCTTC.

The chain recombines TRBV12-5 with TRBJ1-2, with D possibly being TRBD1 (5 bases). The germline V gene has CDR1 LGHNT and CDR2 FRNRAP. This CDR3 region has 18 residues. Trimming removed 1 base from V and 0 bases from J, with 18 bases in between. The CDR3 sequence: CASGLAPGGAGSNYGYTF. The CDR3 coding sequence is TGTGCTAGTGGTTTGGCACCCGGCGGGGCAGGTTCTAACTATGGCTACACCTTC.

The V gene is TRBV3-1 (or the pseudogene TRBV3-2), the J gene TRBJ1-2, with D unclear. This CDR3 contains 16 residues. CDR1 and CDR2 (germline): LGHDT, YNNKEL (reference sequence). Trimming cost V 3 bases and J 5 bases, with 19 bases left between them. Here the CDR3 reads CASSQDSRIRGYGYTF. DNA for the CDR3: TGTGCCAGCAGCCAGGACTCCAGGATTCGGGGTTATGGCTACACCTTC.